The 9 T cell receptor beta chains presented below share a single source sample, sequenced in a study of B cell selection in AIRE deficiency. Conventional CD4 T cells were sorted as CD4+CD127+ cells. Method: immunoSEQ multiplex PCR; TCRdb's copy keeps in-frame clones and lacks some. The sample includes some 25,000 clones, less than 97% of them seen just once. Sequenced sample: CD4+CD127+ conventional T cells sorted from PBMCs. These receptors were collected from a human donor in good health.

This clone has just one count. The V gene is TRBV27, the J gene TRBJ2-3, with TRBD2 matching 10 bases. In germline, CDR1 is MNHEY, CDR2 SMNVEV (reference sequence). V lost 4 bases to trimming and J lost 3 bases; unmatched junction nucleotides: 19. This CDR3 has 20 residues. The CDR3 reads CASSSLGPLAGERWTDTQYF. The CDR3 coding sequence is TGTGCCAGCAGTTCCCTAGGGCCCCTAGCGGGAGAACGTTGGACAGATACGCAGTATTTT.

The V call is TRBV15, the J call TRBJ1-1, with D possibly TRBD1 on 5 matching bases. Trimming took off 4 bases at V and 0 bases at J, with 12 bases between the two ends. The CDR3 spans 15 residues. CDR1 is LNHNV and CDR2 is YYDKDF in the germline V gene (reference sequence). This CDR3 is CATSTSEGLNTEAFF. The CDR3 region has the DNA TGTGCCACCAGCACTTCGGAGGGGTTGAACACTGAAGCTTTCTTT.

The chain links TRBV5-8 to TRBJ1-2; the match to TRBD1 covers 7 bases. Trimming removed 4 bases from V and 12 bases from J; junction bases left unmatched: 9. CDR3 length: 12 amino acids. Looked up from germline, CDR1 is SGHTS and CDR2 is YDEGEE. The CDR3 nucleotides read TGTGCCAGCAGCAGAAGGACAGGTTCGCACACCTTC. Translating gives CASSRRTGSHTF. Full variable domain (outside the CDR3, taken from reference TRBV5-8 and TRBJ1-2): EAGVTQSPTHLIKTRGQQATLRCSPISGHTSVYWYQQALGLGLQFLLWYDEGEERNRGNFPPRFSGRQFPNYSSELNVNALELEDSALYLCASSRRTGSHTFGSGTRLTVV.

V and J are TRBV18 and TRBJ1-4; no clear D gene. This CDR3 has 13 amino acids. Trimming took 4 bases from V and 8 from J, leaving 11 bases between them. The germline CDR1 and CDR2 sequences are KGHSH and LQKENI. The CDR3 nucleotides are TGTGCCAGCTCACTGGGCCCGGGAGAAAAACTGTTTTTT. This gives the protein CASSLGPGEKLFF.

The chain carries TRBV5-1 and TRBJ2-7; 10 nucleotides align to TRBD2. The J segment lost 3 bases and the V segment lost 4 bases, leaving 4 bases of the junction unmatched. The length of the CDR3 is 14 residues. Per the germline V gene, CDR1 is SGHRS and CDR2 is YFSETQ. The CDR3 spells CASSESGRVYEQYF. CDR3 coding DNA: TGCGCCAGCAGCGAAAGCGGGAGGGTCTACGAGCAGTACTTC.

This sequence joins TRBV10-3 and TRBJ2-1, with D possibly being TRBD1 (5 bases). Trimming removed 11 bases at V and 7 bases at J, with 24 bases between. Germline V lookup: CDR1 ENHRY, CDR2 SYGVKD. The CDR3 covers 15 residues. CDR3 nucleotides: TGTGCCGTCAAGGGGATGGACGTACGCGTTAATGAGCAGTTCTTC. Its protein is CAVKGMDVRVNEQFF.

V and J are TRBV10-3 and TRBJ2-3; TRBD1 matches 9 bases. This CDR3 comprises 13 residues. The germline gives CDR1 ENHRY, CDR2 SYGVKD. With 6 bases clipped from V and 6 bases from J, the junction kept 4 bases outside the gene matches. The CDR3 loop is CAIRSTGGDTQYF. Written as DNA, the CDR3 is TGTGCCATCAGGTCGACAGGGGGGGATACGCAGTATTTT.

The V gene is TRBV19, the J gene TRBJ2-7, with D possibly matching TRBD2 (6 bases). This CDR3 has 12 amino acids. Germline V gene data show CDR1 as LNHDA and CDR2 as SQIVND (reference sequence). Trimming stripped 6 bases from V and 4 bases from J, with 10 bases between. The CDR3 sequence is CASSGSFYEQYF. CDR3 bases: TGTGCCAGTAGCGGGAGTTTTTACGAGCAGTACTTC.

This rearrangement joins TRBV4-1 to TRBJ2-1, with 9 bases aligning to TRBD2. This CDR3 is built from 15 residues. V lost 9 bases, J lost 7 bases, and 13 bases stayed unmatched. Looked up from germline, CDR1 is MGHRA and CDR2 is YSYEKL. CDR3 region: CARSPLAGPENEQFF. The CDR3 bases are TGCGCCAGATCCCCCCTAGCGGGACCGGAGAATGAGCAGTTCTTC.